This note documents a single TCR beta chain sequence. Between the trimmed V and J ends, which lost 3 bases and 3 bases, there was a span of 22 bases. CDR1 is SGDLS, CDR2 YYNGEE, per germline. There are 18 residues in the CDR3. This specimen comes from a study of shared clonotypes between healthy human individuals. Deep level was the assay's run setting. TCRdb's table, derived via immunoSEQ multiplex PCR, lists solely in-frame clones and lacks some. The data contain 2,500,000 or so clones, 85% to 95% of them singletons. The clonotype was recovered from a young man in good health. Some clones in this sample may be carry-over from other donors' samples. What was sequenced was naive CD4+ T cells from PBMCs. Subset specified: CD45RA+ positively selected. The chain carries TRBV9 and TRBJ1-3; unclear D gene. The CDR3 DNA reads TGTGCCAGCAGCGCCACCCTCGGGGAGGGCCTGGTTGGAAACACCATATATTTT. Translation: CASSATLGEGLVGNTIYF.